This paragraph reports one T cell receptor beta chain. These data come from a study of cytomegalovirus exposure and HLA in healthy donors. Both 60 Vbeta primers and 13 Jbeta primers went into the PCR. Using immunoSEQ multiplex PCR, the repertoire was profiled, and TCRdb retains in-frame clones only, with some absent. The sample has about 88,000 clones. The specimen was PBMCs. This TCR derives from a girl aged 10 to 17 in good health and CMV-seropositive.

CDR3 loop: CASSPQEVIGNEQYF. The CDR3 DNA reads TGCGCCAGCAGCCCTCAAGAGGTCATCGGCAACGAGCAGTACTTC. The rearrangement links TRBV5-1 to TRBJ2-7; D is undetermined. Germline V gene lookup returns CDR1 SGHRS and CDR2 YFSETQ. The V gene lost 4 bases and the J gene lost 5 bases, with 19 bases spanning the gap. This CDR3 is built from 15 residues.